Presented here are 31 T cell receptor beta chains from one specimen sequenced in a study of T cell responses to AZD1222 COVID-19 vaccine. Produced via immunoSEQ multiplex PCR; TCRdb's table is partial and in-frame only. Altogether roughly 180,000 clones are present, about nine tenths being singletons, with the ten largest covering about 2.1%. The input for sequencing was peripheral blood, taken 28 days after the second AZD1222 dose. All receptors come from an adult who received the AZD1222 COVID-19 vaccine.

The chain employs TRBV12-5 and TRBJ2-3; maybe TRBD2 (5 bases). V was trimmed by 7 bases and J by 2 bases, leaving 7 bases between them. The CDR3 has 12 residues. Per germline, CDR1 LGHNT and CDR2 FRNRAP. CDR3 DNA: TGTGCTAGTGCGGGAATCACAGATACGCAGTATTTT. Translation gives CASAGITDTQYF.

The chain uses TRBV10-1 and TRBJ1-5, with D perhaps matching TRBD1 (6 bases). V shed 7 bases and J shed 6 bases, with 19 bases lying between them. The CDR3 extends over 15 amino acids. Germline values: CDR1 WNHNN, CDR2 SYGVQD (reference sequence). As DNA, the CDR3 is TGCGCCAGCAAACAGGGACTGTCTCTTTCTCAGCCCCAGCATTTT. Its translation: CASKQGLSLSQPQHF.

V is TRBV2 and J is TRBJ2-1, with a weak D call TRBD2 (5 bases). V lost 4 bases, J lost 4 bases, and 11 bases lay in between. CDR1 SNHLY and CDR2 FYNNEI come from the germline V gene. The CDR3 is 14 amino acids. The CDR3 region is CASSATLDYNEQFF. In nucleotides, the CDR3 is TGTGCCAGCAGTGCTACACTAGATTACAATGAGCAGTTCTTC.

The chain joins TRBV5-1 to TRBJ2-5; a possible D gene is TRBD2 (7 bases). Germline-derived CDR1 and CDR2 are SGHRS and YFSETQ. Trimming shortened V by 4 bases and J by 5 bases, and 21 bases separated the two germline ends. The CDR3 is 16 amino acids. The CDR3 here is CASSPPGGRGRETQYF. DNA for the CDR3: TGCGCCAGCAGCCCCCCCGGGGGGCGGGGAAGGGAGACCCAGTACTTC.

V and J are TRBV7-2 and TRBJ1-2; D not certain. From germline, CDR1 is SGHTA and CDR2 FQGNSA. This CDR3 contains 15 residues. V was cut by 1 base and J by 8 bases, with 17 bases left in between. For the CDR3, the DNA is TGTGCCAGCAGCTTAGAAGGGCCCGGCCGAGGAGGCTACACCTTC. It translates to CASSLEGPGRGGYTF.

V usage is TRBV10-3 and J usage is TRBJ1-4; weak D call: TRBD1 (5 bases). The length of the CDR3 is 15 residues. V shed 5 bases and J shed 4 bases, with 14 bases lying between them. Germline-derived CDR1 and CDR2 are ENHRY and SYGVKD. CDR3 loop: CAISILGGSNEKLFF. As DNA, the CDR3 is TGTGCCATCAGTATTCTTGGGGGGAGTAATGAAAAACTGTTTTTT.

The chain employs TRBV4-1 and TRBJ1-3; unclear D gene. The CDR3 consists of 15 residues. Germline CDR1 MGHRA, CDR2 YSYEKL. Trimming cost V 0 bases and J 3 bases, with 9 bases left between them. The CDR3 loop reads CASSQDRTDGNTIYF. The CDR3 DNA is TGCGCCAGCAGCCAAGATCGGACTGATGGAAACACCATATATTTT.

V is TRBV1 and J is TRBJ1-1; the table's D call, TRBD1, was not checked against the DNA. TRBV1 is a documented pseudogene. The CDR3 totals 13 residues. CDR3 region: CTSRLQGNTEAFF. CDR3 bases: TGCACCAGCCGCCTACAGGGGAACACTGAAGCTTTCTTT.

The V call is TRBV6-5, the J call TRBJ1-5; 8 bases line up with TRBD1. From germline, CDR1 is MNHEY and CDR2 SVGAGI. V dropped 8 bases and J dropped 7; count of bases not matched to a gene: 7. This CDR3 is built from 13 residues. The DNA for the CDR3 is TGTGCCAGCTGGACAGGGAGTATCCAGCCCCAGCATTTT. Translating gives CASWTGSIQPQHF.

The CDR3 DNA reads as TGTGCCAGCAGCTTGCATACCAATTCACCCCTCCACTTT. This translates into CASSLHTNSPLHF. The rearrangement links TRBV7-7 to TRBJ1-6; D is undetermined. Germline values: CDR1 SSHAT, CDR2 FNYEAQ (reference sequence). The CDR3 contains 13 residues. The V end was cut by 3 bases, the J end by 7 bases, with 7 bases between.

The CDR3: CASSSTSLGQSNQPQHF. As DNA, the CDR3 is TGTGCCAGCAGCTCAACTTCCCTCGGACAGAGCAATCAGCCCCAGCATTTT. The rearrangement links TRBV7-8 to TRBJ1-5, with D perhaps matching TRBD1 (6 bases). V lost 4 bases and J 1 base, leaving 17 bases between the germline ends. CDR1 is SGHVS and CDR2 is FQNEAQ in the germline V gene. This CDR3 has 17 residues.

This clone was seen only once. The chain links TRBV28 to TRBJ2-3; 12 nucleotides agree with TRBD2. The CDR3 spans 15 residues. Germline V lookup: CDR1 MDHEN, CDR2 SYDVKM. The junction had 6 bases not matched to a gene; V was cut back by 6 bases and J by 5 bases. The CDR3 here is CASSLSSGRGDTQYF. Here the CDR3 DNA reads TGTGCCAGCAGCCTTTCTAGCGGGAGGGGAGATACGCAGTATTTT. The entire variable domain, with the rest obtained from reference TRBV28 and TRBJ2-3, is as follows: DVKVTQSSRYLVKRTGEKVFLECVQDMDHENMFWYRQDPGLGLRLIYFSYDVKMKEKGDIPEGYSVSREKKERFSLILESASTNQTSMYLCASSLSSGRGDTQYFGPGTRLTVL.

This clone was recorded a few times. The CDR3 sequence: CASSYYDSPLHF. In DNA, the CDR3 is TGTGCCAGCAGCTACTACGATTCACCCCTCCACTTT. The chain uses TRBV7-9 and TRBJ1-6; D ambiguous. CDR3 length: 12 residues. V dropped 4 bases and J dropped 8 bases, with 6 bases sitting between them. Germline V gives CDR1 SEHNR, CDR2 FQNEAQ (reference sequence).

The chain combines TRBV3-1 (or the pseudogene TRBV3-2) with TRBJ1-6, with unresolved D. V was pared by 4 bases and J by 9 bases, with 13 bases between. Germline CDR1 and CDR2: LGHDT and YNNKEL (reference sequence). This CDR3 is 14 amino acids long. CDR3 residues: CASSPYERRSPLHF. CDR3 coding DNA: TGTGCCAGCAGCCCATATGAGCGGCGTTCACCCCTCCACTTT.

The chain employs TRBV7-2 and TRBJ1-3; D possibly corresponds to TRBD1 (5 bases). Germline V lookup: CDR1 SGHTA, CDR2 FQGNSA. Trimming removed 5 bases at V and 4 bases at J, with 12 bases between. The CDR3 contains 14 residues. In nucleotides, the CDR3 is TGTGCCAGCAGCACGACAGTATCCGGAAACACCATATATTTT. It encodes CASSTTVSGNTIYF.

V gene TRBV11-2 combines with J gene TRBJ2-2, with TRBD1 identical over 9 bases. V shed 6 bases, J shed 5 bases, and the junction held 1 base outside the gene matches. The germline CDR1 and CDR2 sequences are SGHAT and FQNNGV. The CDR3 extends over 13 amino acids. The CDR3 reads CASRTGGTGELFF. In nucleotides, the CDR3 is TGTGCCAGCAGGACAGGGGGGACCGGGGAGCTGTTTTTT.

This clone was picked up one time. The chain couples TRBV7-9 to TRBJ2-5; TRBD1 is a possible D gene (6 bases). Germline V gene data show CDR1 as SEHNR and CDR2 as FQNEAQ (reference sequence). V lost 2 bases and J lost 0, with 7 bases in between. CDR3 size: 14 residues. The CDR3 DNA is TGTGCCAGCAGCTTACGGACAGACCAAGAGACCCAGTACTTC. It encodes CASSLRTDQETQYF. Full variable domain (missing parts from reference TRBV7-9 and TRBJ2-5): DTGVSQNPRHKITKRGQNVTFRCDPISEHNRLYWYRQTLGQGPEFLTYFQNEAQLEKSRLLSDRFSAERPKGSFSTLEIQRTEQGDSAMYLCASSLRTDQETQYFGPGTRLLVL.

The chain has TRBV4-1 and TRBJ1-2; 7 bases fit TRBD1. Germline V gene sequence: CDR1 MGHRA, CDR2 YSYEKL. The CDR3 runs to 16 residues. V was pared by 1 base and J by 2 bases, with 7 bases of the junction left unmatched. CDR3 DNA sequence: TGCGCCAGCAGCCAAGGGGGGTTGGACAGGAACTATGGCTACACCTTC. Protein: CASSQGGLDRNYGYTF.

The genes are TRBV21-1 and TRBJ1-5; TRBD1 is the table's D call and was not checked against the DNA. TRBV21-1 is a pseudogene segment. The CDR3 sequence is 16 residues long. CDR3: CASSKVPDRVFQPQHF. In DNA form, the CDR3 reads TGTGCCAGCAGCAAAGTTCCTGACAGGGTTTTTCAGCCCCAGCATTTT.

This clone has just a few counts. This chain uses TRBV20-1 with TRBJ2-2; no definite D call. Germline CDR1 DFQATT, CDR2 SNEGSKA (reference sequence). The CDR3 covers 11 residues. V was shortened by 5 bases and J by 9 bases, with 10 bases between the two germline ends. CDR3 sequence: CSARRTWELFF. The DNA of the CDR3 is TGCAGTGCTCGACGTACTTGGGAGCTGTTTTTT.

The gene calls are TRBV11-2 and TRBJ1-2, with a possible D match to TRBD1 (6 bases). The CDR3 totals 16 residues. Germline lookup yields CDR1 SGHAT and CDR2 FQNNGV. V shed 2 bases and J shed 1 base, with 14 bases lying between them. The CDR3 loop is CASSLQDSYYNYGYTF. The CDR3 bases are TGTGCCAGCAGCTTACAGGACAGCTACTATAACTATGGCTACACCTTC. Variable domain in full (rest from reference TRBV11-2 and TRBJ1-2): EAGVAQSPRYKIIEKRQSVAFWCNPISGHATLYWYQQILGQGPKLLIQFQNNGVVDDSQLPKDRFSAERLKGVDSTLKIQPAKLEDSAVYLCASSLQDSYYNYGYTFGSGTRLTVV.

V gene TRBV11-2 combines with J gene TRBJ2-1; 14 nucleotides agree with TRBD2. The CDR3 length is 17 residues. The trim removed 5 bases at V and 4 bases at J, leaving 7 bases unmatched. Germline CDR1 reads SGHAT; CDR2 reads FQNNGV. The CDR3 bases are TGTGCCAGCAGCCCCCGACTAGCGGGAGGGCTTTACAATGAGCAGTTCTTC. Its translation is CASSPRLAGGLYNEQFF.

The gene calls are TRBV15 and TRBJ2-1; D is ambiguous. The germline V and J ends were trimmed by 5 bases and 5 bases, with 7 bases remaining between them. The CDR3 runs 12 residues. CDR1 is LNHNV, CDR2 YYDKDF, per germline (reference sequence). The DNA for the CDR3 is TGTGCCACCAGCCCTAGTGACAATGAGCAGTTCTTC. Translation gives CATSPSDNEQFF.

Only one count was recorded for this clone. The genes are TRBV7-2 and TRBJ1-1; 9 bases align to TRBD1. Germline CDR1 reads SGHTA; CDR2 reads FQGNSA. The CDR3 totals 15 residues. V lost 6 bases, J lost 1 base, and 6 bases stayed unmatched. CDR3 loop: CASSLQGATNTEAFF. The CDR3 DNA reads TGTGCCAGCAGTCTACAGGGGGCGACGAACACTGAAGCTTTCTTT.

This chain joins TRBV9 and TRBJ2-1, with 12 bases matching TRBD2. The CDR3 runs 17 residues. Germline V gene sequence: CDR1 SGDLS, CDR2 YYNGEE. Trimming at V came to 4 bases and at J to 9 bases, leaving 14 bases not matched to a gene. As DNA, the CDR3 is TGTGCCAGCAGCCCCCGCCTAGCGGGAGGGCCAATGGGTGAGCAGTTCTTC. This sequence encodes CASSPRLAGGPMGEQFF.

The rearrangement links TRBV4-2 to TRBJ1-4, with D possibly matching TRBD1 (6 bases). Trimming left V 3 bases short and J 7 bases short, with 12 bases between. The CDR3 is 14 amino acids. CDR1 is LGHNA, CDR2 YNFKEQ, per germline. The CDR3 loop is CASSQGQGSEKLFF. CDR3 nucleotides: TGTGCCAGCAGCCAGGGGCAGGGGAGTGAAAAACTGTTTTTT.

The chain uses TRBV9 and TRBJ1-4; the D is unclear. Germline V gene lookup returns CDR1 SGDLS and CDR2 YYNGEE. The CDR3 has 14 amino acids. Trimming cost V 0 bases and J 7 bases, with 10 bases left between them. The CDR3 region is CASSVDGGGEKLFF. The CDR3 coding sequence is TGTGCCAGCAGCGTAGATGGAGGAGGTGAAAAACTGTTTTTT.

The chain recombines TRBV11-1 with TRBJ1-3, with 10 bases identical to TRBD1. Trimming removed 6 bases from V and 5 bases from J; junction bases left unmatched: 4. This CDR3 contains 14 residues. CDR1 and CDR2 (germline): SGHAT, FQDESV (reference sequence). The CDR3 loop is CASRSGQGRNTIYF. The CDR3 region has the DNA TGTGCCAGCAGATCGGGACAGGGGAGAAACACCATATATTTT.

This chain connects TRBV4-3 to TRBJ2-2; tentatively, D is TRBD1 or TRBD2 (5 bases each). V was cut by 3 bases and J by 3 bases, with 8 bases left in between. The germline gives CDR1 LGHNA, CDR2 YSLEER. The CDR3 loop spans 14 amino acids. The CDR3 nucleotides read TGCGCCAGCAGCCACGGGGCGGACACCGGGGAGCTGTTTTTT. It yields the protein CASSHGADTGELFF.

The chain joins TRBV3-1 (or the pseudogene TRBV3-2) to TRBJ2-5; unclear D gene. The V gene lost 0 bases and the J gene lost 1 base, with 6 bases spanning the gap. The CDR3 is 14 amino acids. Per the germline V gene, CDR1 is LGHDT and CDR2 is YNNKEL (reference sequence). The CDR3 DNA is TGTGCCAGCAGCCAAGATCGGGCCCAAGAGACCCAGTACTTC. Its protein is CASSQDRAQETQYF.

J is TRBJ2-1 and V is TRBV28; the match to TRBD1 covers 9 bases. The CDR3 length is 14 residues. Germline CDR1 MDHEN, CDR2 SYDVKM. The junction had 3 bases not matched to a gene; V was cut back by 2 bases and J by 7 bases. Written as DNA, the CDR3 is TGTGCCAGCAGTTTACCGGGGACAGGGAATGAGCAGTTCTTC. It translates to CASSLPGTGNEQFF.